This T cell receptor beta chain is drawn from a study of PD-1 blockade in mismatch repair-deficient tumors. Across the study: Enrolled about 2013-2017, patients had progressing, pretreated mismatch repair-deficient cancers of about a dozen types. Regarding the study as a whole: After pembrolizumab, tumor-resident clones rose rapidly, then generally contracted before radiologic responses.

For this clone: Its specificity is unknown.

Germline lookup yields CDR1 MGHDK and CDR2 SYGVNS. This CDR3 region has 12 residues. V lost 3 bases and J 5 bases, leaving 7 bases between the germline ends. Assay: immunoSEQ multiplex PCR; the TCRdb copy retains only in-frame clones and omits some. The data show around 50,000 clones, around 77% seen once. All patients were mismatch repair deficient, assessed by either PCR or immunohistochemistry. TCRs were sequenced from a few patients responding to pembrolizumab. The chain has TRBV25-1 and TRBJ1-2; no definite D call. The sample here was PBMCs, taken before pembrolizumab treatment. The sequence was obtained from an adult with mismatch repair-deficient cancer. The CDR3 loop is CASSEGIYGYTF. For the CDR3, the DNA is TGTGCCAGCAGTGAGGGGATTTATGGCTACACCTTC.